Presented here are 5 T cell receptor beta chains from one specimen sequenced in a study of long-term antiretroviral therapy in people with HIV. The assay, immunoSEQ v3.0, was run at survey level. The data were produced by immunoSEQ multiplex PCR, yet TCRdb's version contains in-frame clones alone and is incomplete. This table holds tens of thousands of clones, over 75% found once. Sequenced material: unsorted PBMCs, taken 1.5 years after starting antiretroviral therapy. These TCRs come from a man younger than 35 with HIV.

The table lists this clone with a few counts. This rearrangement joins TRBV20-1 to TRBJ1-2; a weak D match, TRBD1 (5 bases). V was shortened by 4 bases and J by 5 bases, with 5 bases between the two germline ends. CDR1 and CDR2 (germline): DFQATT, SNEGSKA (reference sequence). This CDR3 region has 10 residues. This chain's CDR3 is CSATGYGYTF. The CDR3 DNA follows: TGCAGTGCTACAGGGTATGGCTACACCTTC.

This sequence joins TRBV21-1 and TRBJ1-4. TRBV21-1 is designated a pseudogene. The CDR3 loop spans 19 amino acids. CDR3 DNA: TGTGCCAGCAGCAAAGTTCGGGTTTTAAGAAACCCCTATGAACAGAAACTGTTTTTT. Its translation: CASSKVRVLRNPYEQKLFF.

The chain recombines TRBV6-5 with TRBJ1-2; 8 positions agree with TRBD1. V was pared by 1 base and J by 4 bases, with 2 bases of the junction left unmatched. From germline, CDR1 is MNHEY and CDR2 SVGAGI. The CDR3 runs 14 residues. CDR3 DNA sequence: TGTGCCAGCAGTTACTTCAGGGGGCCCTATGGCTACACCTTC. This encodes CASSYFRGPYGYTF.

The chain joins TRBV14 to TRBJ1-4, with D unresolved. CDR3 length equals 15 residues. In germline, CDR1 is SGHDN, CDR2 FVKESK. V was trimmed by 0 bases and J by 5 bases, leaving 10 bases between them. CDR3 loop: CASSQDLGRNEKLFF. CDR3 coding DNA: TGTGCCAGCAGCCAAGATCTAGGGCGGAATGAAAAACTGTTTTTT.

The genes are TRBV6-5 and TRBJ2-2, with TRBD2 as a possible D gene (5 bases). The germline gives CDR1 MNHEY, CDR2 SVGAGI. CDR3 length: 14 residues. V lost 0 bases to trimming and J lost 5 bases, with 7 bases between them. The CDR3: CASSYSRRTGELFF. The CDR3 DNA reads TGTGCCAGCAGTTACTCCCGGAGGACCGGGGAGCTGTTTTTT.